These T cell receptor beta chains were read from a single sample in a study of identical twins. Via MiXCR, TCRdb re-called the 5' RACE reads, giving one row per CDR3 protein. The sample consists of roughly 700,000 distinct CDR3 sequences, under 9% of them appearing once. A further study also used this sample, focusing on yellow fever vaccine responses in identical twins.

Sequenced sample: PBMCs. The receptors here all came from a young woman in good health. Each CDR3 is given with its conserved first and last residue. A D gene is named only where the DNA matches it firmly. Rows give clone size only sometimes, using once, few, many, or a class for an expanded clone.

v_call	clone_size	j_call	d_call	cdr3_aa	cdr3_nt
TRBV6-5	few	TRBJ2-2	TRBD1	CASSYLPGQGATGELFF	TGTGCCAGCAGTTACTTGCCGGGACAGGGGGCCACCGGGGAGCTGTTTTTT
TRBV15	.	TRBJ1-1	.	CATSRDKDGFMNTEAFF	TGTGCCACCAGCAGAGATAAGGACGGCTTCATGAACACTGAAGCTTTCTTT
TRBV25-1	.	TRBJ2-5	.	CASSPADLSLSVETQYF	TGTGCCAGCAGCCCCGCAGATTTAAGCCTCTCTGTTGAGACCCAGTACTTC
TRBV12-3/TRBV12-4	many	TRBJ2-1	.	CASSLGVLKNNEQFF	TGTGCCAGCAGTTTAGGGGTCCTAAAAAACAATGAGCAGTTCTTC
TRBV30	few	TRBJ2-7	.	CAWSEGYEQYF	TGTGCCTGGAGCGAGGGCTACGAGCAGTACTTC
TRBV7-2	many	TRBJ2-7	.	CASSLNHYEQYF	TGTGCCAGCAGCTTAAACCATTACGAGCAGTACTTC
TRBV6-1	.	TRBJ2-1	.	CASSDWGGTVSYNEQFF	TGTGCCAGCAGTGACTGGGGGGGGACAGTCTCCTACAATGAGCAGTTCTTC
TRBV20-1	few	TRBJ2-5	.	CSAKAGAQQETQYF	TGCAGTGCTAAGGCGGGGGCCCAACAAGAGACCCAGTACTTC
TRBV9	few	TRBJ1-6	.	CASSVGQNNSPLHF	TGTGCCAGCTCCGTGGGACAAAATAATTCACCCCTCCACTTT
TRBV27	.	TRBJ2-1	.	CASRRWGDNSNEQFF	TGTGCCAGCAGGAGGTGGGGGGACAACAGCAATGAGCAGTTCTTC
TRBV6-1	.	TRBJ2-2	.	CASSSGRRLSGELFF	TGTGCCAGCAGCTCCGGGCGCCGGCTCTCCGGGGAGCTGTTTTTT
TRBV7-2	.	TRBJ2-7	.	CASSAPEGHLSIEQYF	TGTGCCAGCAGCGCCCCCGAGGGCCACCTTTCGATCGAGCAGTACTTC
TRBV27	few	TRBJ2-3	.	CASSWGTPPDTQYF	TGTGCCAGCAGTTGGGGGACCCCGCCAGATACGCAGTATTTT
TRBV20-1	few	TRBJ1-1	.	CSAREGSGNTEAFF	TGCAGTGCTAGAGAAGGTTCCGGGAACACTGAAGCTTTCTTT
TRBV28	.	TRBJ2-7	.	CASRDGNYEQYF	TGTGCCAGCCGGGACGGGAACTACGAGCAGTACTTC
TRBV20-1	few	TRBJ2-7	TRBD2	CSARDSGSGYEQYF	TGCAGTGCTAGAGATAGCGGGAGCGGCTACGAGCAGTACTTC
TRBV24-1	many	TRBJ2-4	.	CATSLGSAKNIQYF	TGTGCCACCAGTCTGGGGTCAGCCAAAAACATTCAGTACTTC
TRBV7-2	few	TRBJ2-5	.	CASTGWETQYF	TGTGCCAGCACTGGATGGGAGACCCAGTACTTC
TRBV12-3/TRBV12-4	many	TRBJ1-6	TRBD1	CASSPTGQGNSPLHF	TGTGCCAGCAGTCCCACGGGACAGGGGAATTCACCCCTCCACTTT
TRBV4-3	few	TRBJ2-2	.	CASSQDISQDTGELFF	TGCGCCAGCAGCCAAGATATCTCACAGGACACCGGGGAGCTGTTTTTT
TRBV6-2/TRBV6-3	few	TRBJ2-1	.	CATSTVSYNEQFF	TGTGCCACTTCGACGGTCTCCTACAATGAGCAGTTCTTC
TRBV12-3/TRBV12-4	few	TRBJ2-2	.	CASGPAGHTGELFF	TGTGCCAGCGGGCCGGCTGGCCATACCGGGGAGCTGTTTTTT
TRBV4-3	many	TRBJ2-7	TRBD2	CASSQLAGDYEQYF	TGCGCCAGCAGCCAACTAGCGGGTGACTACGAGCAGTACTTC
TRBV7-2	.	TRBJ1-6	.	CASSLGGASGSPLHF	TGTGCCAGCAGCTTAGGGGGAGCTTCGGGGTCACCCCTCCACTTT
TRBV6-1	many	TRBJ2-1	.	CASTPKRSSYNEQFF	TGTGCCAGCACCCCCAAGCGGAGCTCCTACAATGAGCAGTTCTTC
TRBV5-1	.	TRBJ1-5	.	CASSADGNQPQHF	TGCGCCAGCAGCGCCGACGGAAATCAGCCCCAGCATTTT
TRBV5-1	few	TRBJ2-1	TRBD2	CASSPGPTSGYSSYNEQFF	TGCGCCAGCAGCCCTGGTCCGACTAGCGGATACAGCTCCTACAATGAGCAGTTCTTC
TRBV6-5	.	TRBJ2-7	TRBD2	CASSYGLAGEQYF	TGTGCCAGCAGTTACGGACTAGCGGGAGAGCAGTACTTC
TRBV6-4	once	TRBJ2-5	TRBD2	CASSSQGEYSGRSQETQYF	TGTGCCAGCAGTTCACAGGGTGAATATAGCGGGAGAAGCCAGGAGACCCAGTACTTC
TRBV4-1	few	TRBJ2-1	.	CASTLKVGENEQFF	TGCGCCAGTACCTTAAAGGTAGGGGAAAATGAGCAGTTCTTC
TRBV3-1	.	TRBJ1-4	.	CASSQVGSNEKLFF	TGTGCCAGCAGCCAAGTAGGATCTAATGAAAAACTGTTTTTT
TRBV5-1	few	TRBJ2-1	.	CASSLYGTPAEQFF	TGCGCCAGCAGCTTGTATGGGACTCCCGCCGAGCAGTTCTTC
TRBV4-3	few	TRBJ2-3	.	CASSQVLTSTDTQYF	TGCGCCAGCAGCCAAGTTCTAACTAGCACAGATACGCAGTATTTT
TRBV11-1	.	TRBJ2-7	TRBD2	CASSLLPGRTSGRMYEQYF	TGTGCCAGCAGCTTACTTCCAGGGAGGACTAGCGGGAGGATGTACGAGCAGTACTTC
TRBV7-9	many	TRBJ2-5	TRBD1	CASSPKTGQWETQYF	TGTGCCAGCAGCCCCAAGACAGGGCAGTGGGAGACCCAGTACTTC
TRBV9	few	TRBJ1-1	.	CASSASQLNTEAFF	TGTGCCAGCAGCGCCTCGCAATTGAACACTGAAGCTTTCTTT
TRBV27	few	TRBJ2-7	TRBD2	CASSVLAGHYEQYF	TGTGCCAGCAGTGTACTAGCGGGGCACTACGAGCAGTACTTC
TRBV6-2/TRBV6-3	.	TRBJ2-7	TRBD2	CASSAHLTSGRLEQYF	TGTGCCAGCAGCGCGCACCTGACTAGCGGGAGGCTTGAGCAGTACTTC
TRBV7-2	.	TRBJ2-1	TRBD2	CASSLGAGGGTEQFF	TGTGCCAGCAGCTTAGGAGCGGGGGGCGGGACTGAGCAGTTCTTC
TRBV27	few	TRBJ2-1	.	CASRAGSLYNEQFF	TGTGCCAGCCGGGCGGGAAGCCTCTACAATGAGCAGTTCTTC